This T cell receptor (beta chain) was captured by sequencing in a study of shared clonotypes between healthy human individuals. Study context: Each donor's CD4 naive and CD4 memory cells filled three plates apiece, CD8 naive two, and CD8 memory one. The study's findings and limits: The study drew on few donors, limiting represented genetic and exposure-history diversity.

CDR1 is SGHTA, CDR2 FQGNSA, per germline. CDR3 length: 14 residues. Trimming stripped 5 bases from V and 5 bases from J, with 14 bases between. In the sorted-subset replicate PCRs, 200 ng DNA, some 30,000 T cell genomes, was used. The repertoire was sequenced with immunoSEQ multiplex PCR; TCRdb's copy has only in-frame clones and lacks some. The top ten clones hold roughly 0.39% of a sample with fewer than 2.5 million clones, more than 85% of them seen once. Remarks on this clone: The antigen is undetermined.

The sequence was obtained from a man aged 18-30 years in good health. Some clones in this sample may be carry-over from other donors' samples. The chain carries TRBV7-2 and TRBJ2-3; maybe TRBD1 (6 bases). The sample comprised naive CD4+ T cells from PBMCs. The subset denotes: CD45RA+ positively selected. The DNA of the CDR3 is TGTGCCAGCAGCCCCCTCAGGGGCCAAGATACGCAGTATTTT. Its translation: CASSPLRGQDTQYF.